This T cell receptor (beta chain) was captured in a study of metastatic and nonmetastatic thyroid tumors (dated by TCRdb to 2020 to 2021). Notes on the research overall: Repertoires from peripheral blood and from tumor or nodule tissue samples of malignant and benign thyroid patients were compared.

Before undergoing thyroid surgery, none of the patients had been given any kind of treatment. Patient clinical samples collected from about 2011 to 2018 were retrospectively analysed using T-cell receptor beta sequencing. What the study reported, not specific to this receptor: In both blood and tumor samples, TCR beta diversity was reported to be significantly higher in malignant tumors than in benign nodules.

From the cysteine up to the phenylalanine, the CDR3 has a length of 19 residues. Kept here is only the CDR3 DNA, which spans 57 bases and is read in frame from base 1. The V end loses 2 bases and the J end loses 0 bases, and a stretch of 17 bases separates them. Via the germline V gene (reference sequence), CDR1 is PRHDT and CDR2 FYEKMQ. The library was obtained by PCR. TCRdb shows the sequencer as Illumina HiSeq 4000. High-throughput sequencing was used to profile the TCR beta-chain CDR3 region of each patient. As for the original processing: CDR3 differences across clinicopathological groups were used to build a classifier for discriminating distant-metastatic papillary thyroid cancer patients. To measure repertoire diversity the researchers used the Shannon index, while the Morisita-Horn index served to gauge how similar the tumor and blood repertoires were. TCRdb reprocessing: public reads trimmed at Q25 with fastp, clones called with MiXCR, in-frame beta chains kept. TCRdb's processing, not the authors' own work, is the source of the V and J calls. The sample records around 70,000 clones, less than 20% of which are singletons. The biggest ten clones account for 10% to 15% of the sample.

This clone occurred many times. This clone's antigen is unknown. Base qualities are missing; no much larger clone stands one base away. Other DNA sequences from this sample encode an identical CDR3 as well. Specimen: blood. This clonotype was obtained from a female donor with papillary thyroid cancer or a benign thyroid nodule (not recorded which). Some clones in this sample may be carry-over from other donors' samples. Recombination linked TRBV13 to TRBJ1-6, with TRBD1 perhaps the D gene, on 6 matching bases. The CDR3 reads as follows: CASSLFLGGLGSYNSPLHF. The nucleotide sequence reads TGTGCCAGCAGCTTATTTTTAGGGGGGCTCGGCTCCTATAATTCACCCCTCCACTTT.